The source of this T cell receptor beta chain is a study of cytomegalovirus exposure and HLA in healthy donors. Overall study results and limits: Per published reports, the classifier diagnosed cytomegalovirus status with high specificity and sensitivity.

Comment on this clone: Its antigen is unidentified.

Amplification used 60 Vbeta primers and 13 Jbeta primers. Repertoires were generated with immunoSEQ multiplex PCR, while TCRdb's copy carries only in-frame clones and drops some. The top ten clones hold approximately 0.97% of a sample with about 140,000 clones, roughly 80% of them seen once. Trimming stripped 5 bases from V and 12 bases from J, with 17 bases between. This CDR3 has 13 residues. CDR1 is LNHNV, CDR2 YYDKDF, per germline (reference sequence). Sequencing was done on a sample of PBMCs. This TCR came from a man aged 18-30 years in good health and CMV-seronegative. J is TRBJ1-5 and V is TRBV15; D may be TRBD1 (6 bases). In DNA, the CDR3 is TGTGCCACCAGCGGTGACAGGTCCTCGCTCCAGCATTTT. This sequence encodes CATSGDRSSLQHF.